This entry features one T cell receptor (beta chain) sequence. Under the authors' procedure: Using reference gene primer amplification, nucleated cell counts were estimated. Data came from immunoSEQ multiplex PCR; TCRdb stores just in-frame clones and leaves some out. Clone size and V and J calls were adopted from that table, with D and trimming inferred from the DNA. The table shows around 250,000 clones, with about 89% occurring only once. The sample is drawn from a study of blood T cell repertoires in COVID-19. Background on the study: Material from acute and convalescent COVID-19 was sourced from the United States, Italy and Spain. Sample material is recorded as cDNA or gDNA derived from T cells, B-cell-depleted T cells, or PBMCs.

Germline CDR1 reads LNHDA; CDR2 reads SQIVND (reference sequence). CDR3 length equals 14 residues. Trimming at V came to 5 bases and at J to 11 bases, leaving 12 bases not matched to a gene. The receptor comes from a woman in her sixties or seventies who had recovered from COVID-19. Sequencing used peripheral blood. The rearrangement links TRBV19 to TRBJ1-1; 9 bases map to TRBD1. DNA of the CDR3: TGTGCCAGTAGTCAACAACCCGGGACAGGGTTCGCTTTCTTT. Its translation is CASSQQPGTGFAFF.